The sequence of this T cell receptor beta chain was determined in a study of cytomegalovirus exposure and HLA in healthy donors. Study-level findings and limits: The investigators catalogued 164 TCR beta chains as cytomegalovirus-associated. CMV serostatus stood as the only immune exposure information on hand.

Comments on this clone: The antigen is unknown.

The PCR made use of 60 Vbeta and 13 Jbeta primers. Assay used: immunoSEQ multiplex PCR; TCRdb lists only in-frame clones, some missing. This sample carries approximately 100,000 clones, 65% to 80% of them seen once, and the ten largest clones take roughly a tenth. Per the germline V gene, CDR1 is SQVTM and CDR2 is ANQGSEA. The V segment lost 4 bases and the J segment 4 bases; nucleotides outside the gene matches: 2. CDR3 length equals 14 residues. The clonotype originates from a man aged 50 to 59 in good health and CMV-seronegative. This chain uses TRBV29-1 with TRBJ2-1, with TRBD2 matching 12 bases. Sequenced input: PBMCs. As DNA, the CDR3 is TGCAGCGTTGTGACTAGCGGGGGTTACAATGAGCAGTTCTTC. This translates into CSVVTSGGYNEQFF.